One and the same sample provided the 26 T cell receptor beta chains below, sequenced in a study of identical twins. Each CDR3 protein is one row after TCRdb ran MiXCR on the 5' RACE reads. The table includes about 500,000 distinct CDR3 sequences, roughly an eighth detected once. Separately, the same data were catalogued under a study of yellow fever vaccine responses in identical twins.

The sample consisted of CD4+ T cells sorted from blood. The receptor source for this set is a woman between 18 and 29 years old in good health.

This clonotype was picked up a small number of times. The V gene is TRBV4-2, the J gene TRBJ1-4; D is perhaps TRBD1 (6 bases). The V end was cut by 4 bases, the J end by 7 bases, with 10 bases between. CDR3 length: 13 amino acids. Germline V CDR1 and CDR2: LGHNA, YNFKEQ. The CDR3 region is CASSRGGGEKLFF. Here the CDR3 DNA reads TGTGCCAGCAGCCGAGGAGGGGGTGAAAAACTGTTTTTT.

The rearrangement links TRBV7-2 to TRBJ1-5; tentative D call: TRBD1 (5 bases). CDR1 is SGHTA and CDR2 is FQGNSA in the germline V gene. Trimming removed 5 bases at V and 0 bases at J, with 17 bases between. The CDR3 contains 17 residues. In nucleotides, the CDR3 is TGTGCCAGCAGCCCTAGTCGACAGTCTTATAGCAATCAGCCCCAGCATTTT. Protein sequence: CASSPSRQSYSNQPQHF. Full variable domain (missing parts from reference TRBV7-2 and TRBJ1-5): GAGVSQSPSNKVTEKGKDVELRCDPISGHTALYWYRQSLGQGLEFLIYFQGNSAPDKSGLPSDRFSAERTGGSVSTLTIQRTQQEDSAVYLCASSPSRQSYSNQPQHFGDGTRLSIL.

This clonotype was seen a few times. This chain connects TRBV18 to TRBJ1-1, with unresolved D. Trimming pared 3 bases from V and 0 bases from J, leaving 8 bases between. Germline loops: CDR1 KGHSH, CDR2 LQKENI. CDR3 length: 14 residues. In nucleotides, the CDR3 is TGTGCCAGCTCACCTCGGAGGGTGAACACTGAAGCTTTCTTT. As protein: CASSPRRVNTEAFF.

This clonotype has a handful of counts. This chain uses TRBV7-9 with TRBJ2-1; TRBD2 aligns across 8 bases. The CDR3 has 16 residues. Per germline, CDR1 SEHNR and CDR2 FQNEAQ (reference sequence). V shed 3 bases and J 6 bases; nucleotides not matched to a gene: 10. This CDR3 reads CASSFRLARGGNEQFF. The CDR3 DNA sequence: TGTGCCAGCAGCTTCAGACTGGCTCGGGGGGGCAATGAGCAGTTCTTC. Variable domain in full (rest from reference TRBV7-9 and TRBJ2-1): DTGVSQNPRHKITKRGQNVTFRCDPISEHNRLYWYRQTLGQGPEFLTYFQNEAQLEKSRLLSDRFSAERPKGSFSTLEIQRTEQGDSAMYLCASSFRLARGGNEQFFGPGTRLTVL.

This clonotype was detected a few times. J is TRBJ2-1 and V is TRBV20-1, with 9 bases matching TRBD2. The CDR3 runs 15 residues. V shed 5 bases and J 7 bases; nucleotides not matched to a gene: 12. From germline, CDR1 is DFQATT and CDR2 SNEGSKA (reference sequence). The DNA of the CDR3 is TGCAGTGCTCCCCTCGGCGGGAGGGGGGGTAATGAGCAGTTCTTC. Residues: CSAPLGGRGGNEQFF.

This clonotype came up a few times. The rearrangement uses TRBV7-9 and TRBJ2-5; 10 positions agree with TRBD1. V shed 5 bases and J 3 bases; nucleotides not matched to a gene: 6. This CDR3 contains 15 residues. Looked up from germline, CDR1 is SEHNR and CDR2 is FQNEAQ (reference sequence). CDR3 DNA: TGTGCCAGCAGCCCGAGACAGGGGGCTGAAGAGACCCAGTACTTC. Amino acid sequence: CASSPRQGAEETQYF.

The chain employs TRBV12-3 or TRBV12-4 and TRBJ1-2, with 9 bases lining up with TRBD1. The CDR3 has 14 residues. With V trimmed by 4 bases and J by 4 bases, 4 bases remained unmatched. CDR3 nucleotide sequence: TGTGCCAGCAGTTCGGGACAGGGCCGCTATGGCTACACCTTC. Encoded protein: CASSSGQGRYGYTF.

This clonotype was counted only a few times. The chain combines TRBV11-2 with TRBJ2-2, with 16 bases lining up with TRBD2. The CDR3 runs to 17 residues. The ends lost 5 bases at V and 6 bases at J; junction bases unmatched: 6. Germline CDR1 reads SGHAT; CDR2 reads FQNNGV. As DNA, the CDR3 is TGTGCCAGCAGCCCGGGACTAGCGGGAGGGCTCGCCGGGGAGCTGTTTTTT. It specifies CASSPGLAGGLAGELFF.

This clonotype came up a few times. J is TRBJ2-1 and V is TRBV11-1, with TRBD1 matching 9 bases. Trimming at V came to 5 bases and at J to 4 bases, leaving 15 bases not matched to a gene. The CDR3 sequence is 18 residues long. The germline CDR1 and CDR2 sequences are SGHAT and FQDESV (reference sequence). The CDR3 loop reads CASSSNTGGGFRYNEQFF. The CDR3 DNA reads as TGTGCCAGCAGCAGCAATACAGGGGGCGGGTTTCGTTACAATGAGCAGTTCTTC.

This clonotype was observed many times. V usage is TRBV11-3 and J usage is TRBJ2-2; 11 bases map to TRBD2. J lost 4 bases, V lost 3 bases, and 4 bases had no gene match. The CDR3 consists of 16 residues. Germline V CDR1 and CDR2: SGHNT, YENEEA. DNA of the CDR3: TGTGCCAGCAGCTTCACTAGCGGGAGTTTCACCGGGGAGCTGTTTTTT. Protein sequence: CASSFTSGSFTGELFF.

V is TRBV4-3 and J is TRBJ2-4; D is unclear. The germline V gene encodes CDR1 LGHNA and CDR2 YSLEER. This CDR3 spans 15 amino acids. Trimming took 2 bases from V and 7 from J, leaving 15 bases between them. CDR3 nucleotides: TGCGCCAGCAGCCAAAACGCCATACCCTCGAACATTCAGTACTTC. Translating gives CASSQNAIPSNIQYF.

This clonotype showed up many times. The chain combines TRBV28 with TRBJ2-1; 12 positions agree with TRBD2. This CDR3 region has 16 residues. Germline trimming cut 5 bases from V and 5 bases from J; bases unmatched to any gene: 7. Per the germline V gene, CDR1 is MDHEN and CDR2 is SYDVKM. DNA for the CDR3: TGTGCCAGCAGTGACCAGACTAGCGGGAGAAACAATGAGCAGTTCTTC. Residues: CASSDQTSGRNNEQFF.

This sequence joins TRBV2 and TRBJ2-7; the D is unclear. The germline CDR1 and CDR2 sequences are SNHLY and FYNNEI. Between the trimmed V and J ends, which lost 10 bases and 0 bases, there was a span of 16 bases. There are 14 residues in the CDR3. Here the CDR3 DNA reads TGTGCCACCCGGGCGCAGACCAACTCCTACGAGCAGTACTTC. Its translation is CATRAQTNSYEQYF. Full variable domain (rest looked up from reference TRBV2 and TRBJ2-7): EPEVTQTPSHQVTQMGQEVILRCVPISNHLYFYWYRQILGQKVEFLVSFYNNEISEKSEIFDDQFSVERPDGSNFTLKIRSTKLEDSAMYFCATRAQTNSYEQYFGPGTRLTVT.

In this sample, this clonotype turned up many times. This chain uses TRBV25-1 with TRBJ2-3; 7 nucleotides align to TRBD1. CDR3 length equals 16 residues. V lost 2 bases to trimming and J lost 2 bases; unmatched junction nucleotides: 7. CDR1 and CDR2 from the germline V gene are MGHDK and SYGVNS. As DNA, the CDR3 is TGTGCCAGCAGTGAAACCCGGGACAGACCCACAGATACGCAGTATTTT. Translated: CASSETRDRPTDTQYF.

This clonotype was recorded a few times. The chain uses TRBV19 and TRBJ2-1; 9 bases fit TRBD1. This CDR3 has 16 amino acids. CDR1 is LNHDA, CDR2 SQIVND, per germline (reference sequence). Trimming removed 5 bases from V and 9 bases from J; junction bases left unmatched: 14. CDR3 nucleotide sequence: TGTGCCAGTAGTGTCTTACAGGGGGCGCAGGTGGTTGAGCAGTTCTTC. This codes for CASSVLQGAQVVEQFF.

Concerning this clonotype: The junction differs from germline at one of its ends, possibly a read error. The rearrangement links TRBV20-1 to TRBJ2-5; 9 positions agree with TRBD2. The CDR3 runs to 16 residues. CDR1 and CDR2 from the germline V gene are DFQATT and SNEGSKA (reference sequence). The DNA of the CDR3 is TGCTGTGCTAGCGCGGTGCTAGCGGGGACCCAAGAGACCCAGTACTTC. Protein sequence: CCASAVLAGTQETQYF.

The chain recombines TRBV20-1 with TRBJ2-3; the match to TRBD1 covers 10 bases. The CDR3 contains 14 residues. Germline-derived CDR1 and CDR2 are DFQATT and SNEGSKA (reference sequence). V trimming: 5 bases; J trimming: 3 bases; junction bases outside the gene matches: 5. CDR3 in amino acids: CSAFPGQGTDTQYF. The CDR3 nucleotides read TGCAGTGCTTTTCCGGGACAGGGGACAGATACGCAGTATTTT.

Notes on this clonotype: At one of its ends the junction is not consistent with the germline gene, which may arise from a read error. The rearrangement joins TRBV4-1 to TRBJ1-6; D is ambiguous. There are 16 residues in the CDR3. Germline CDR1 and CDR2: MGHRA and YSYEKL. Written as DNA, the CDR3 is TGCGCCAGCAGCCAAGATTACGGCTCCAATAATTCACCCCTCCACTTT. It translates to CASSQDYGSNNSPLHF.

This chain uses TRBV7-9 with TRBJ2-7; D is unclear. The CDR3 sequence is 16 residues long. Germline CDR1 SEHNR, CDR2 FQNEAQ (reference sequence). The germline V and J ends were trimmed by 3 bases and 0 bases, with 15 bases remaining between them. The CDR3 loop reads CASSLGQTPYSYEQYF. The CDR3 DNA follows: TGTGCCAGCAGCTTGGGCCAAACGCCCTACTCCTACGAGCAGTACTTC.

This clonotype was seen more than once but under ten times. The genes are TRBV7-9 and TRBJ2-1; D is undetermined. Deletions cut 5 bases from V and 5 bases from J, with 7 bases between. CDR1 and CDR2 from the germline V gene are SEHNR and FQNEAQ (reference sequence). CDR3 length: 12 residues. The CDR3 DNA is TGTGCCAGCAGCCGGCCCAACAATGAGCAGTTCTTC. Its translation: CASSRPNNEQFF. Full variable domain (remainder filled in from reference TRBV7-9 and TRBJ2-1): DTGVSQNPRHKITKRGQNVTFRCDPISEHNRLYWYRQTLGQGPEFLTYFQNEAQLEKSRLLSDRFSAERPKGSFSTLEIQRTEQGDSAMYLCASSRPNNEQFFGPGTRLTVL.

The genes are TRBV6-1 and TRBJ2-6; D is undetermined. Germline loops: CDR1 MNHNS, CDR2 SASEGT. The CDR3 runs 14 residues. Trimming left V 6 bases short and J 7 bases short, with 13 bases between. The CDR3 spells CASRKTTDANVLTF. Written as DNA, the CDR3 is TGTGCCAGCAGAAAAACGACGGACGCCAACGTCCTGACTTTC.

This clonotype was detected only a few times. The CDR3 spells CASSFYSGRENIQYF. Written as DNA, the CDR3 is TGTGCCAGCAGCTTTTATAGCGGGAGGGAAAACATTCAGTACTTC. V usage is TRBV5-6 and J usage is TRBJ2-4; TRBD2 aligns across 11 bases. The CDR3 is 15 amino acids. With V trimmed by 2 bases and J by 5 bases, 3 bases remained unmatched. The germline CDR1 and CDR2 sequences are SGHDT and YYEEEE.

This clonotype appeared a few times. The V gene is TRBV28, the J gene TRBJ1-2; perhaps TRBD1 as D (6 bases). V dropped 7 bases and J dropped 8 bases, with 11 bases sitting between them. Germline assignment: CDR1 MDHEN and CDR2 SYDVKM. The CDR3 has 11 amino acids. CDR3 in amino acids: CASTPGVGYTF. The CDR3 DNA reads as TGTGCCAGCACCCCAGGGGTAGGCTACACCTTC.

This clonotype has ten or more counts. CDR3 loop: CASSLSLGQGAGYTF. CDR3 DNA sequence: TGTGCCAGCAGTTTATCTTTGGGACAGGGGGCTGGCTACACCTTC. The V call is TRBV12-3 or TRBV12-4, the J call TRBJ1-2; TRBD1 aligns across 12 bases. With V trimmed by 2 bases and J by 7 bases, 5 bases remained unmatched. The CDR3 contains 15 residues.

The rearrangement links TRBV20-1 to TRBJ2-1, with D perhaps given as TRBD1 or TRBD2 (5 bases each). Trimming shortened V by 3 bases and J by 3 bases, and 12 bases separated the two germline ends. Germline V gene data show CDR1 as DFQATT and CDR2 as SNEGSKA (reference sequence). CDR3 length equals 14 residues. The CDR3 loop is CSARPGAGYNEQFF. In nucleotides, the CDR3 is TGCAGTGCTAGGCCCGGGGCAGGCTACAATGAGCAGTTCTTC.

This clonotype was counted only a few times. This sequence joins TRBV11-2 and TRBJ2-3, with TRBD2 identical over 13 bases. The CDR3 totals 19 residues. Trimming removed 5 bases from V and 1 base from J; junction bases left unmatched: 12. From germline, CDR1 is SGHAT and CDR2 FQNNGV. CDR3 bases: TGTGCCAGCAGCGCCATCGGACTAGCGGGAGCTTGGGGCACAGATACGCAGTATTTT. As protein: CASSAIGLAGAWGTDTQYF. Full variable domain (rest looked up from reference TRBV11-2 and TRBJ2-3): EAGVAQSPRYKIIEKRQSVAFWCNPISGHATLYWYQQILGQGPKLLIQFQNNGVVDDSQLPKDRFSAERLKGVDSTLKIQPAKLEDSAVYLCASSAIGLAGAWGTDTQYFGPGTRLTVL.